Below are 30 T cell receptor beta chains sequenced from a single sample in a study of shared clonotypes between healthy human individuals. The data were produced by immunoSEQ multiplex PCR, yet TCRdb's version contains in-frame clones alone and is incomplete. The sample shows around 750,000 clones, over 65% of them seen only once. Sequenced: memory CD4+ T cells sorted from blood. Indicated subset: CD45RA-negative fraction. These receptors all stem from a woman in her thirties in good health.

Comment on this clone: The sample holds other DNA sequences that translate to the same CDR3. The chain has TRBV19 and TRBJ2-7; D uncertain. The CDR3 is 13 amino acids. Germline V gene lookup returns CDR1 LNHDA and CDR2 SQIVND (reference sequence). V lost 3 bases and J lost 2, with 8 bases in between. CDR3 in DNA: TGTGCCAGTAGTATTCCTGGGACCTACGAGCAGTACTTC. This sequence encodes CASSIPGTYEQYF.

As DNA, the CDR3 is TGTGCCTGGAGCTGGGACTGGACAGATACGCAGTATTTT. Translating it yields CAWSWDWTDTQYF. The chain couples TRBV30 to TRBJ2-3; D might be TRBD2 (6 bases). This CDR3 has 13 residues. CDR1 is GTSNPN, CDR2 SVGIG, per germline (reference sequence). V dropped 3 bases and J dropped 3 bases, with 10 bases sitting between them.

The chain links TRBV5-6 to TRBJ1-3; no firm D call. This CDR3 contains 14 residues. V lost 1 base, J lost 4 bases, and 9 bases lay in between. Germline values: CDR1 SGHDT, CDR2 YYEEEE. The CDR3 DNA sequence: TGTGCCAGCAGCTTGAGGGTTTCCGGAAACACCATATATTTT. This gives the protein CASSLRVSGNTIYF.

This clone was counted a single time. This chain links TRBV6-1 with TRBJ2-5, with TRBD2 as a possible D gene (5 bases). Trimming stripped 1 base from V and 5 bases from J, with 8 bases between. This CDR3 contains 13 residues. The germline CDR1 and CDR2 sequences are MNHNS and SASEGT. The CDR3 DNA sequence: TGTGCCAGCAGTGAAGGAAGGAGGGAGACCCAGTACTTC. This gives the protein CASSEGRRETQYF.

The chain employs TRBV5-8 and TRBJ2-2, with D possibly being TRBD2 (6 bases). Germline V gene lookup returns CDR1 SGHTS and CDR2 YDEGEE. V lost 2 bases and J lost 8, with 10 bases in between. The CDR3 is made up of 13 amino acids. The CDR3 protein is CASSFASDGELFF. The DNA of the CDR3 is TGTGCCAGCAGCTTTGCTAGCGATGGGGAGCTGTTTTTT. The full variable domain, with the rest looked up from reference TRBV5-8 and TRBJ2-2, is EAGVTQSPTHLIKTRGQQATLRCSPISGHTSVYWYQQALGLGLQFLLWYDEGEERNRGNFPPRFSGRQFPNYSSELNVNALELEDSALYLCASSFASDGELFFGEGSRLTVL.

The rearrangement uses TRBV28 and TRBJ2-3; TRBD1 matches at 7 bases. V gave up 5 bases and J gave up 6 bases; unmatched junction bases: 17. The germline V gene encodes CDR1 MDHEN and CDR2 SYDVKM. The CDR3 length is 17 residues. CDR3 bases: TGTGCCAGCAGTACACCGACAGGGAATAGCGCCGGGGATACGCAGTATTTT. Encoded protein: CASSTPTGNSAGDTQYF. Full variable domain (outside the CDR3, taken from reference TRBV28 and TRBJ2-3): DVKVTQSSRYLVKRTGEKVFLECVQDMDHENMFWYRQDPGLGLRLIYFSYDVKMKEKGDIPEGYSVSREKKERFSLILESASTNQTSMYLCASSTPTGNSAGDTQYFGPGTRLTVL.

The chain is built from TRBV28 and TRBJ2-1, with 9 nucleotides matching TRBD2. CDR1 and CDR2 from the germline V gene are MDHEN and SYDVKM. The CDR3 sequence is 16 residues long. V shed 4 bases, J shed 6 bases, and the junction held 10 bases outside the gene matches. In DNA form, the CDR3 reads TGTGCCAGCAGTTCGTTTACCTGGCGGGAGGGCAATGAGCAGTTCTTC. This translates into CASSSFTWREGNEQFF.

The chain joins TRBV10-1 to TRBJ1-3; maybe TRBD1 (5 bases). Trimming pared 1 base from V and 4 bases from J, leaving 11 bases between. Germline V gene data show CDR1 as WNHNN and CDR2 as SYGVQD (reference sequence). The CDR3 spans 15 residues. CDR3 DNA sequence: TGCGCCAGCAGTGAGTTCGGGGCGGCGGGAAACACCATATATTTT. The encoded protein is CASSEFGAAGNTIYF.

In the case of this clone: The sample carries other DNA sequences with the same CDR3. This chain joins TRBV6-5 and TRBJ1-1; D is possibly TRBD1 (6 bases). Germline V gene sequence: CDR1 MNHEY, CDR2 SVGAGI. This CDR3 is 13 amino acids long. V was cut by 2 bases and J by 5 bases, with 9 bases left in between. The CDR3 nucleotides are TGTGCCAGCAGTTACGGGGGGCGGACTGAAGCTTTCTTT. It encodes CASSYGGRTEAFF.

The chain carries TRBV10-3 and TRBJ1-1; the D is unclear. CDR1 is ENHRY, CDR2 SYGVKD, per germline. The CDR3 totals 12 residues. The V end was cut by 7 bases, the J end by 1 base, with 7 bases between. Here the CDR3 DNA reads TGTGCCATCAAGGACGGGAACACTGAAGCTTTCTTT. Its translation is CAIKDGNTEAFF.

The genes are TRBV29-1 and TRBJ2-3, with 11 bases that match TRBD1. The length of the CDR3 is 17 residues. The germline CDR1 and CDR2 sequences are SQVTM and ANQGSEA. V lost 7 bases and J lost 6; bases outside the gene matches: 18. CDR3 nucleotide sequence: TGCAGCGGGGTGGGACAGGGGGATTGGTATAACCTGGATACGCAGTATTTT. It translates to CSGVGQGDWYNLDTQYF.

Worth noting for this clone: Other DNA sequences in the same sample also yield this CDR3. The chain joins TRBV10-3 to TRBJ2-1, with 12 positions matching TRBD2. This CDR3 comprises 14 residues. V trimming: 8 bases; J trimming: 7 bases; junction bases outside the gene matches: 6. The germline V gene has CDR1 ENHRY and CDR2 SYGVKD. Written as DNA, the CDR3 is TGTGCCATCCGCCCCGGGACTAGCGGGAATGAGCAGTTCTTC. Translation: CAIRPGTSGNEQFF.

This chain links TRBV28 with TRBJ2-7; 9 positions match TRBD2. The CDR3 contains 14 residues. The junction had 7 bases not matched to a gene; V was cut back by 6 bases and J by 4 bases. The germline CDR1 and CDR2 sequences are MDHEN and SYDVKM. The CDR3 spells CASSKVAGVYEQYF. CDR3 nucleotide sequence: TGTGCCAGCAGCAAAGTAGCGGGAGTTTACGAGCAGTACTTC. The variable domain in full, completed from reference TRBV28 and TRBJ2-7, reads DVKVTQSSRYLVKRTGEKVFLECVQDMDHENMFWYRQDPGLGLRLIYFSYDVKMKEKGDIPEGYSVSREKKERFSLILESASTNQTSMYLCASSKVAGVYEQYFGPGTRLTVT.

The genes are TRBV25-1 and TRBJ1-5; a weak D match, TRBD1 (5 bases). The CDR3 runs 17 residues. V lost 1 base, J lost 0 bases, and 13 bases lay in between. Germline CDR1 and CDR2: MGHDK and SYGVNS. This CDR3 reads CASSESRQGYSNQPQHF. CDR3 sequence (DNA): TGTGCCAGCAGTGAATCCCGCCAGGGCTATAGCAATCAGCCCCAGCATTTT.

This clone was seen a single time. The V call is TRBV5-1, the J call TRBJ2-2; D is uncertain. CDR3 length equals 12 residues. Per germline, CDR1 SGHRS and CDR2 YFSETQ. The germline V and J ends were trimmed by 4 bases and 6 bases, with 7 bases remaining between them. DNA of the CDR3: TGCGCCAGCAGCCCTACCGCCGGGGAGCTGTTTTTT. Translated, it gives CASSPTAGELFF.

The genes are TRBV27 and TRBJ2-5; D ambiguous. Between the trimmed V and J ends, which lost 5 bases and 4 bases, there was a span of 14 bases. Looked up from germline, CDR1 is MNHEY and CDR2 is SMNVEV (reference sequence). CDR3 size: 14 residues. DNA for the CDR3: TGTGCCAGCAGTAGCCCCGGGTCAGGAGAGACCCAGTACTTC. As protein: CASSSPGSGETQYF.

The rearrangement uses TRBV10-3 and TRBJ1-5; D is perhaps TRBD1 (5 bases). V shed 6 bases and J shed 3 bases, with 9 bases lying between them. Germline CDR1 reads ENHRY; CDR2 reads SYGVKD. The CDR3 covers 13 residues. CDR3 sequence: CAIRTGTNQPQHF. The CDR3 DNA sequence: TGTGCCATCAGGACGGGGACCAATCAGCCCCAGCATTTT.

The chain links TRBV28 to TRBJ2-2; tentatively, D is TRBD2 (7 bases). Trimming removed 9 bases at V and 3 bases at J, with 14 bases between. Germline-derived CDR1 and CDR2 are MDHEN and SYDVKM. The CDR3 contains 14 residues. The CDR3 here is CASFGGQYTGELFF. CDR3 sequence (DNA): TGTGCCAGTTTCGGGGGGCAGTACACCGGGGAGCTGTTTTTT.

This clone was recorded once. The chain joins TRBV21-1 to TRBJ2-7; the D call in the table, TRBD1, was not verified against the DNA. TRBV21-1 is a listed pseudogene. The CDR3 runs to 15 residues. The CDR3, as DNA: TGTGCCAGCAGCAAAGCTAGGGACAGCCCCTACGAGCAGTACTTC. Its protein is CASSKARDSPYEQYF.

The chain carries TRBV6-1 and TRBJ2-3; the match to TRBD2 covers 7 bases. This CDR3 is built from 13 residues. In germline, CDR1 is MNHNS, CDR2 SASEGT. V was clipped by 8 bases and J by 1 base; unmatched bases: 3. The CDR3 bases are TGTGCCAGCGGGAGGGACGGCACAGATACGCAGTATTTT. Encoded protein: CASGRDGTDTQYF.

The CDR3 DNA reads as TGTGCCAGCAGCTTAGCTGCGGGAACCTCCTACGAGCAGTACTTC. It codes for CASSLAAGTSYEQYF. This sequence joins TRBV7-2 and TRBJ2-7; D might be TRBD2 (6 bases). V was trimmed by 0 bases and J by 0 bases, leaving 9 bases between them. This CDR3 is built from 15 residues. The germline gives CDR1 SGHTA, CDR2 FQGNSA.

The chain carries TRBV7-8 and TRBJ2-5; TRBD2 matches 9 bases. V dropped 0 bases and J dropped 4; count of bases not matched to a gene: 3. Germline loops: CDR1 SGHVS, CDR2 FQNEAQ. CDR3 length: 15 amino acids. This CDR3 is CASSLASGRSETQYF. In nucleotides, the CDR3 is TGTGCCAGCAGCTTAGCTAGCGGGAGATCAGAGACCCAGTACTTC.

The chain joins TRBV7-9 to TRBJ2-3; 9 nucleotides agree with TRBD2. Trimming removed 0 bases from V and 6 bases from J; junction bases left unmatched: 7. Germline V gene data show CDR1 as SEHNR and CDR2 as FQNEAQ (reference sequence). CDR3 length: 16 amino acids. This CDR3 is CASSLAGLAAGDTQYF. The DNA for the CDR3 is TGTGCCAGCAGCTTAGCGGGACTAGCCGCTGGGGATACGCAGTATTTT.

The rearrangement links TRBV7-2 to TRBJ2-7; D is perhaps TRBD2 (5 bases). The CDR3 is 15 amino acids. V was clipped by 1 base and J by 2 bases, with 12 bases between them. Germline CDR1 SGHTA, CDR2 FQGNSA. The CDR3 DNA follows: TGTGCCAGCAGCTTAGTCAGAGGGCTGGCCTACGAGCAGTACTTC. Translation gives CASSLVRGLAYEQYF.

In its sample, this clone was seen a few times. The rearrangement uses TRBV19 and TRBJ2-5; 7 positions match TRBD2. The CDR3 covers 15 residues. V shed 4 bases, J shed 1 base, and the junction held 6 bases outside the gene matches. Germline V gene sequence: CDR1 LNHDA, CDR2 SQIVND (reference sequence). CDR3 residues: CASSTGGTAQETQYF. CDR3 nucleotides: TGTGCCAGTAGTACCGGGGGGACGGCCCAAGAGACCCAGTACTTC.

This clone has just a few counts. V gene TRBV19 combines with J gene TRBJ1-1; D remains unclear. V lost 6 bases and J lost 6, with 20 bases in between. The CDR3 contains 15 residues. CDR1 and CDR2 from the germline V gene are LNHDA and SQIVND (reference sequence). CDR3 region: CASRVREGLSAEAFF. The CDR3 nucleotides read TGTGCCAGTAGGGTAAGGGAAGGGCTCAGCGCTGAAGCTTTCTTT.

This clone was seen more than once but under ten times. This rearrangement joins TRBV29-1 to TRBJ2-2, with no clear D. CDR1 and CDR2 (germline): SQVTM, ANQGSEA. The CDR3 runs 12 residues. The germline V and J ends were trimmed by 2 bases and 3 bases, with 4 bases remaining between them. The CDR3 sequence: CSVERYTGELFF. The CDR3 coding sequence is TGCAGCGTTGAAAGGTACACCGGGGAGCTGTTTTTT.

This clone was observed a single time. The chain is built from TRBV29-1 and TRBJ2-7; TRBD1 agrees at 7 bases. J lost 6 bases, V lost 6 bases, and 11 bases had no gene match. Per germline, CDR1 SQVTM and CDR2 ANQGSEA. The CDR3 is 13 amino acids. CDR3 sequence: CSVPVGQLGEQYF. The DNA of the CDR3 is TGCAGCGTCCCGGTGGGACAGCTTGGCGAGCAGTACTTC.

This clone appeared once. It is likely a read error: a sequence one base away is far more abundant. This sequence joins TRBV5-1 and TRBJ1-1; TRBD1 agrees at 10 bases. CDR1 is SGHRS and CDR2 is YFSETQ in the germline V gene. This CDR3 spans 12 amino acids. The CDR3 spells CAGSPGTGVAFF. For the CDR3, the DNA is TGCGCCGGCAGCCCCGGGACAGGGGTAGCTTTCTTT.

The chain uses TRBV27 and TRBJ1-2, with TRBD1 matching 10 bases. J lost 4 bases, V lost 6 bases, and 8 bases had no gene match. Germline V gives CDR1 MNHEY, CDR2 SMNVEV (reference sequence). This CDR3 spans 15 amino acids. The CDR3 sequence: CASSSGQGGSYGYTF. In nucleotides, the CDR3 is TGTGCCAGCAGCTCCGGACAGGGGGGTAGCTATGGCTACACCTTC.